This T cell receptor (beta chain) was found in a study of T cells in Graves' hyperthyroidism and ophthalmopathy. Study-level background: Peripheral blood specimens were obtained at initial diagnosis, prior to any treatment.

This clonotype occurred a few times. Its specificity is unknown. The CDR3 spans 13 residues. CDR1 and CDR2 from the germline V gene are SNHLY and FYNNEI. V was clipped by 5 bases and J by 6 bases, with 10 bases between them. TCR beta CDR3 regions were amplified from RNA transcripts. The HTBI set primed first-round TCR CDR3 RT-PCR. TCRdb called the multiplex PCR reads again in MiXCR, with one record for every CDR3 protein. Of some 580,000 distinct CDR3 sequences in the sample, about 16% were seen once. Study-level results: Among clonotypes expanded in thyroid above 0.001, most were also found in blood. A model built on 13 V-J features separated ophthalmopathy from stable hyperthyroidism.

The material sequenced was blood. The sequence was obtained from a woman in her 40s with Graves' ophthalmopathy. The chain links TRBV2 to TRBJ2-2; D unresolved. The CDR3 sequence is CASSFSNSGELFF. In DNA form, the CDR3 reads TGTGCCAGCAGTTTCAGTAACTCCGGGGAGCTGTTTTTT.